The 18 T cell receptor beta chains given below trace back to one sample, sequenced in a study of T cells after yellow fever vaccination. TCRdb reprocessed the 5' RACE reads with MiXCR, giving one entry per CDR3 protein. This table has roughly 500,000 distinct CDR3 sequences, 19% appearing once. This material consisted of PBMCs, taken 15 days after the yellow fever booster vaccination. These receptors were collected from a man younger than 45 who received the YFV17D yellow fever vaccine.

The chain combines TRBV20-1 with TRBJ2-7, with 8 bases that match TRBD1. The trim removed 3 bases at V and 5 bases at J, leaving 12 bases unmatched. CDR3 length equals 15 residues. The V gene's germline CDR1 is DFQATT and CDR2 SNEGSKA (reference sequence). As DNA, the CDR3 is TGCAGTGCTAGGATTAGGACAGGGTGGGGGAACGAGCAGTACTTC. Translation gives CSARIRTGWGNEQYF.

The chain combines TRBV9 with TRBJ2-1; D could derive from TRBD1 or TRBD2 (6 bases each). The germline V gene has CDR1 SGDLS and CDR2 YYNGEE. V lost 0 bases and J lost 10, with 17 bases in between. The CDR3 is 15 amino acids. The CDR3 nucleotides read TGTGCCAGCAGCGTAGAAGGGGGAGTGGGAGGAGAGCAGTTCTTC. Translating it yields CASSVEGGVGGEQFF.

This clonotype came up a few times. The chain couples TRBV18 to TRBJ2-7; D could derive from TRBD1 or TRBD2 (5 bases each). The germline V gene has CDR1 KGHSH and CDR2 LQKENI. V lost 6 bases, J lost 2 bases, and 17 bases lay in between. The CDR3 runs 15 residues. The CDR3: CASSAGRAAAYEQYF. In DNA form, the CDR3 reads TGTGCCAGCTCGGCGGGCAGGGCGGCGGCCTACGAGCAGTACTTC. The variable domain in full, with the rest retrieved from reference TRBV18 and TRBJ2-7, is NAGVMQNPRHLVRRRGQEARLRCSPMKGHSHVYWYRQLPEEGLKFMVYLQKENIIDESGMPKERFSAEFPKEGPSILRIQQVVRGDSAAYFCASSAGRAAAYEQYFGPGTRLTVT.

This clonotype occurred a few times. This chain uses TRBV5-5 with TRBJ1-5; the D is unclear. Germline CDR1 SGHKS, CDR2 YYEKEE (reference sequence). V was pared by 0 bases and J by 1 base, with 5 bases between. This CDR3 spans 14 amino acids. The CDR3 DNA sequence: TGTGCCAGCAGCTTGGCGTGGAGCAATCAGCCCCAGCATTTT. It codes for CASSLAWSNQPQHF.

This sequence joins TRBV12-3 or TRBV12-4 and TRBJ1-1; the D is unclear. V was shortened by 6 bases and J by 7 bases, with 9 bases between the two germline ends. There are 11 residues in the CDR3. The CDR3 here is CASSAQFEAFF. The DNA of the CDR3 is TGTGCCAGCAGCGCTCAATTTGAAGCTTTCTTT.

This clonotype was counted between two and nine times. The genes are TRBV6-2 or TRBV6-3 and TRBJ1-2; D gene unclear. The germline gives CDR1 MNHEY, CDR2 SVGEGT. This CDR3 spans 15 amino acids. With 10 bases removed from V and 6 bases from J, the gap between germline ends came to 24 bases. The CDR3 DNA follows: TGTGCCACCTCGTCTTATCCCCCTGAAGTGCATGGCTACACCTTC. Its translation is CATSSYPPEVHGYTF.

There are many counts of this clonotype. The genes are TRBV20-1 and TRBJ2-4; weak D call: TRBD1 (5 bases). Germline lookup yields CDR1 DFQATT and CDR2 SNEGSKA (reference sequence). The CDR3 has 13 amino acids. The CDR3: CSPRELAKNIQYF. DNA of the CDR3: TGCAGCCCCAGGGAACTAGCCAAAAACATTCAGTACTTC.

The V call is TRBV24-1, the J call TRBJ2-1; 7 bases line up with TRBD1. Germline V lookup: CDR1 KGHDR, CDR2 SFDVKD. The V segment lost 9 bases and the J segment 5 bases; nucleotides outside the gene matches: 6. CDR3 length: 13 residues. The CDR3 is CATRQGHNNEQFF. The CDR3 DNA is TGTGCCACCCGACAGGGCCATAACAATGAGCAGTTCTTC.

In this sample, this clonotype turned up a few times. J is TRBJ2-2 and V is TRBV20-1; D possibly corresponds to TRBD2 (5 bases). CDR3 length: 13 amino acids. Germline loops: CDR1 DFQATT, CDR2 SNEGSKA (reference sequence). V lost 3 bases to trimming and J lost 6 bases, with 11 bases between them. The CDR3 sequence is CSASQDYPGELFF. The CDR3 DNA reads TGCAGTGCTAGCCAAGACTATCCCGGGGAGCTGTTTTTT.

J is TRBJ2-7 and V is TRBV6-1; 12 bases map to TRBD2. V gave up 6 bases and J gave up 6 bases; unmatched junction bases: 15. The CDR3 spans 17 residues. CDR1 is MNHNS and CDR2 is SASEGT in the germline V gene. CDR3 amino acids: CASRGLAGLSDSSEQYF. The CDR3 DNA is TGTGCCAGCAGAGGACTAGCGGGACTTTCAGATTCGTCCGAGCAGTACTTC.

There are a few counts of this clonotype. The chain links TRBV6-2 or TRBV6-3 to TRBJ2-6; no definite D call. Germline assignment: CDR1 MNHEY and CDR2 SVGEGT. CDR3 length: 14 amino acids. The V and J ends lost 5 bases and 0 bases respectively, with 5 bases between them. The CDR3 loop reads CASSPFSGANVLTF. CDR3 DNA: TGTGCCAGCAGTCCCTTCTCTGGGGCCAACGTCCTGACTTTC.

This clonotype has just a few counts. The rearrangement links TRBV11-2 to TRBJ1-6; D is possibly TRBD1 (6 bases). Trimming stripped 3 bases from V and 10 bases from J, with 16 bases between. The germline V gene encodes CDR1 SGHAT and CDR2 FQNNGV. CDR3 length: 15 amino acids. The CDR3 nucleotides read TGTGCCAGCAGCTTTGGTACAGGGAGCGGGTCACCCCTCCACTTT. This translates into CASSFGTGSGSPLHF.

Comments on this clonotype: Here the CDR3 omits its conserved ending phenylalanine or tryptophan, so a read error is the likely source. The genes are TRBV5-1 and TRBJ2-1; D is ambiguous. Trimming took off 2 bases at V and 1 base at J, with 7 bases between the two ends. The CDR3 extends over 14 amino acids. The germline V gene has CDR1 SGHRS and CDR2 YFSETQ. The CDR3 DNA reads TGCGCCAGCAGCTTAGGCATATCCTACAATGAGCAGTTCCTC. This gives the protein CASSLGISYNEQFL.

This clonotype was observed a handful of times. The chain recombines TRBV6-2 or TRBV6-3 with TRBJ2-7; the match to TRBD2 covers 7 bases. The CDR3 consists of 14 residues. The germline CDR1 and CDR2 sequences are MNHEY and SVGEGT. V trimming: 6 bases; J trimming: 2 bases; junction bases outside the gene matches: 7. CDR3 region: CASRSWEGTYEQYF. CDR3 bases: TGTGCCAGCAGGTCCTGGGAGGGGACCTACGAGCAGTACTTC.

Notes on this clonotype: The junction shows a germline mismatch at one end, possibly a read error. This chain uses TRBV20-1 with TRBJ2-4; 11 nucleotides agree with TRBD2. The CDR3 is made up of 16 amino acids. In germline, CDR1 is DFQATT, CDR2 SNEGSKA (reference sequence). The CDR3: CCAILAGGVAKNIQYF. CDR3 DNA sequence: TGCTGTGCGATCCTAGCGGGAGGCGTAGCCAAAAACATTCAGTACTTC.

This clonotype was picked up a small number of times. The chain uses TRBV12-3 or TRBV12-4 and TRBJ2-2; no reliable D call. The ends were cut back, 6 bases at V and 5 bases at J, with 10 bases in the middle. The CDR3 is 13 amino acids. The CDR3 sequence: CASSYSLTGELFF. In DNA form, the CDR3 reads TGTGCCAGCAGCTACTCCCTAACCGGGGAGCTGTTTTTT.

This clonotype was recorded a few times. The chain carries TRBV28 and TRBJ2-7; a weak D match, TRBD2 (6 bases). CDR3 length: 13 amino acids. Per germline, CDR1 MDHEN and CDR2 SYDVKM. The V gene lost 10 bases and the J gene lost 2 bases, with 15 bases spanning the gap. The CDR3 coding sequence is TGTGCCACCGGACGGGAGTCCCCCTACGAGCAGTACTTC. It specifies CATGRESPYEQYF.

The chain couples TRBV5-4 to TRBJ2-1; D possibly matches TRBD1 or TRBD2 (5 bases each). V lost 4 bases, J lost 6 bases, and 14 bases lay in between. Germline CDR1 reads SGHNT; CDR2 reads YYREEE (reference sequence). This CDR3 region has 14 residues. CDR3 coding DNA: TGTGCCAGCAGCATTACCGGGACGACCAATGAGCAGTTCTTC. Its protein product is CASSITGTTNEQFF. Full variable domain (missing parts from reference TRBV5-4 and TRBJ2-1): ETGVTQSPTHLIKTRGQQVTLRCSSQSGHNTVSWYQQALGQGPQFIFQYYREEENGRGNFPPRFSGLQFPNYSSELNVNALELDDSALYLCASSITGTTNEQFFGPGTRLTVL.